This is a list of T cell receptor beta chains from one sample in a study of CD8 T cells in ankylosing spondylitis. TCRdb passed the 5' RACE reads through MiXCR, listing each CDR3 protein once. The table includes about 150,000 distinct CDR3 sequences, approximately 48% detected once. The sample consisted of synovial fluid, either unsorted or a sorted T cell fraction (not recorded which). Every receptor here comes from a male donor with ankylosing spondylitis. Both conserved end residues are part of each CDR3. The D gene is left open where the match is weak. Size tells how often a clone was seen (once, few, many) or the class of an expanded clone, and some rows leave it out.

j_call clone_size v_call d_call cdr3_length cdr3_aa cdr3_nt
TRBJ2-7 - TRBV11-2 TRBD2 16 CASSLGLASGSYEQYF TGTGCCAGCAGCTTAGGGCTGGCTAGCGGTTCCTACGAGCAGTACTTC
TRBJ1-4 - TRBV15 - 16 CATSRTFLWTNEKLFF TGTGCCACCAGCAGAACGTTCCTCTGGACTAATGAAAAACTGTTTTTT
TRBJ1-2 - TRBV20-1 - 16 CSAREGLAPLDYGYTF TGCAGTGCTAGAGAGGGTTTGGCACCACTCGACTATGGCTACACCTTC
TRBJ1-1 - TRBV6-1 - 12 CASREGDTEAFF TGTGCCAGCAGGGAGGGGGACACTGAAGCTTTCTTT
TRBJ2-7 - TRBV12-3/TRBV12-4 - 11 CASSLSDEQYF TGTGCCAGCAGTTTATCCGACGAGCAGTACTTC
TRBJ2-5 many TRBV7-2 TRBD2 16 CASSLRIMGGRKTQYF TGTGCCAGCAGCTTAAGGATCATGGGCGGGAGAAAGACCCAGTACTTC
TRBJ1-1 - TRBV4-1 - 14 CASSQESGVTEAFF TGCGCCAGCAGCCAAGAGAGCGGTGTTACTGAAGCTTTCTTT
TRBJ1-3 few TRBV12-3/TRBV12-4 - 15 CASSFAGNSGNTIYF TGTGCCAGCAGTTTTGCAGGGAACTCTGGAAACACCATATATTTT
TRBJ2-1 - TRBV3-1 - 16 CASSQDARGAGNEQFF TGTGCCAGCAGCCAAGATGCTAGGGGAGCGGGCAATGAGCAGTTCTTC
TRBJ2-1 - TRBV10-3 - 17 CAISESRTNGYRNEQFF TGTGCCATCAGTGAGTCACGGACTAACGGCTATAGGAATGAGCAGTTCTTC
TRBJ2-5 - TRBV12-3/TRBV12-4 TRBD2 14 CASTPGGAEETQYF TGTGCCAGCACCCCGGGGGGGGCAGAAGAGACCCAGTACTTC
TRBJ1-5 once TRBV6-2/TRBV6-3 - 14 CASRHQGVVQPQHF TGTGCCAGCAGACACCAGGGCGTGGTTCAGCCCCAGCATTTT
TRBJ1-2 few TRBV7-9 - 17 CASSLVVSAGSSYGYTF TGTGCCAGCAGCTTAGTGGTTTCTGCAGGGTCCTCTTATGGCTACACCTTC
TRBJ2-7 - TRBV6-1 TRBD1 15 CALALRDSESTEQYF TGTGCTCTGGCACTACGGGACAGCGAGAGCACCGAGCAGTACTTC
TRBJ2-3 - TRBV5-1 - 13 CASSKPPGDTQYF TGCGCCAGCAGCAAGCCTCCTGGAGATACGCAGTATTTT
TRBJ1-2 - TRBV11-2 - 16 CASSWTGTKSLYGYTF TGTGCCAGCAGCTGGACTGGGACAAAATCCCTTTATGGCTACACCTTC
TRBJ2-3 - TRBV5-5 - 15 CASSFEGRGTDTQYF TGTGCCAGCAGCTTCGAGGGGCGCGGGACAGATACGCAGTATTTT
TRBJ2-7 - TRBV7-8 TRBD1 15 CASSSPGQGHYEQYF TGTGCCAGCAGCTCACCGGGACAGGGGCACTACGAGCAGTACTTC
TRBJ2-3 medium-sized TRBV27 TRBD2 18 CASSLSNSGAGATDTQYF TGTGCCAGCAGTTTATCGAATAGTGGCGCGGGAGCCACAGATACGCAGTATTTT
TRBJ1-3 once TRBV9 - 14 CASRIQGGGNTIYF TGTGCCAGCAGGATACAAGGAGGTGGAAACACCATATATTTT
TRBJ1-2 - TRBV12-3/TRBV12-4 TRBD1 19 CASSFWVGDRGRGNYGYTF TGTGCCAGCAGTTTTTGGGTTGGGGACAGGGGGCGCGGGAACTATGGCTACACCTTC